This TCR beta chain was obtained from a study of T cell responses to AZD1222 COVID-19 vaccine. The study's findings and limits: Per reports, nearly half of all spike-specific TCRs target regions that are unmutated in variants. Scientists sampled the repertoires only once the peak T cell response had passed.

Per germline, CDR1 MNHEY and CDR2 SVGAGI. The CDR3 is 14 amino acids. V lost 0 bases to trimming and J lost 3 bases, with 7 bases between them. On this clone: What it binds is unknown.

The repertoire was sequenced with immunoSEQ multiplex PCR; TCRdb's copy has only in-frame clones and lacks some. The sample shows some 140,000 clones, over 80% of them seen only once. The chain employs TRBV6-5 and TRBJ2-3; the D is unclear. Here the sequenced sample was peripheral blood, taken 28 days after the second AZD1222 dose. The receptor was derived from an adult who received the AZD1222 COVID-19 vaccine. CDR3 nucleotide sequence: TGTGCCAGCAGTTACTCAACGCAAACAGATACGCAGTATTTT. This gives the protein CASSYSTQTDTQYF.